Described below is a single TCR beta chain sequence and its context. Its antigen is undetermined. In each case, RNA was isolated and then reverse transcribed into cDNA as the sequencing template. The assay was immunoSEQ multiplex PCR, and TCRdb's table has in-frame clones only and misses some. This table holds about 120,000 clones, roughly 69% found once. The data were taken from a study of CD8+ T cells in alopecia areata. Study results and caveats: Alphabeta T cells residing in normal skin are also sequenced in scalp samples. Lesional scalp exceeded normal scalp in clonality, especially in alopecia totalis/universalis.

The CDR3 has 14 amino acids. V gave up 8 bases and J gave up 2 bases; unmatched junction bases: 4. CDR1 and CDR2 from the germline V gene are LNHDA and SQIVND (reference sequence). The TCR was taken from a human donor in good health. V is TRBV19 and J is TRBJ2-3, with TRBD2 identical over 10 bases. The sequenced sample consisted of CD4+ T cells sorted from blood. The CDR3 nucleotides are TGTGCCAGTGCAACTAGCGGGGACACAGATACGCAGTATTTT. Protein product: CASATSGDTDTQYF. The full variable domain, rest sourced from reference TRBV19 and TRBJ2-3, is DGGITQSPKYLFRKEGQNVTLSCEQNLNHDAMYWYRQDPGQGLRLIYYSQIVNDFQKGDIAEGYSVSREKKESFPLTVTSAQKNPTAFYLCASATSGDTDTQYFGPGTRLTVL.